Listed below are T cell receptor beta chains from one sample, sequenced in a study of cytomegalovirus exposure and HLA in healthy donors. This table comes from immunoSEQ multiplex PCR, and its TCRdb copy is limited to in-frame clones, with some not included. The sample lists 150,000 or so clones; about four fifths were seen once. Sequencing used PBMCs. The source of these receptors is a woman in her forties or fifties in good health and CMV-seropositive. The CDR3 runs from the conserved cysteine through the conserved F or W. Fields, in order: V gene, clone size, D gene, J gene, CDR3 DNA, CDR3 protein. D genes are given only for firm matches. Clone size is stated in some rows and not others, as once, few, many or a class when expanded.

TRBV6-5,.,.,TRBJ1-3,TGTGCCAGCAGTTACTCGGGCTCGGGGAATGGAAACACCATATATTTT,CASSYSGSGNGNTIYF
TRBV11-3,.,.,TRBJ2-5,TGTGCCAGCAGCCTACACCCGGGGGAGACCCAGTACTTC,CASSLHPGETQYF
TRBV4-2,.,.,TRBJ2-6,TGTGCCAGCAGCCCCCCGAGGGAGTCTGGGGCCAACGTCCTGACTTTC,CASSPPRESGANVLTF
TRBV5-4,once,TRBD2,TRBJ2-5,TGTGCCAGCAGCCCCACCCCAGCGGGGGGCGTGGGGACCCAGTACTTC,CASSPTPAGGVGTQYF
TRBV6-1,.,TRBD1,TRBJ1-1,TGTGCCAGCAGTTATGAGGGGGCGCGGACTGAAGCTTTCTTT,CASSYEGARTEAFF
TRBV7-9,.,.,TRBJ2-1,TGTTCCAGCAGCAAACACGAGCAGTTCTTC,CSSSKHEQFF
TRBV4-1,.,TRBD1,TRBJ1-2,TGCGCCAGCAGCCGGGATGCCGGGACAGGCCAGTCTAAAGGTTATGGCTACACCTTC,CASSRDAGTGQSKGYGYTF
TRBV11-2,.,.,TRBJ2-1,TGTGCCAGCAGCTTAAGGGAGAGCTCCTACAATGAGCAGTTCTTC,CASSLRESSYNEQFF
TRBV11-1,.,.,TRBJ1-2,TGTGCCAGCAGAGGGGGACCTGACTATGGCTACACCTTC,CASRGGPDYGYTF
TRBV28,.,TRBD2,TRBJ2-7,TGTGCCAGCACCTCATCCGGGAGGACTAGCTTTTACGAGCAGTACTTC,CASTSSGRTSFYEQYF
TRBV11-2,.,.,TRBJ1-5,TGTGCCAGCAGCTTCCAGGAGGGGCCCCAGCATTTT,CASSFQEGPQHF
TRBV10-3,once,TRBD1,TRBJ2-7,TGTGCCGCGCGGAGCTCGGGACAGGATGGTCGCGAGCAGTACTTC,CAARSSGQDGREQYF
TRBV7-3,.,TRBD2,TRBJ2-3,TGTGCCAGCAGCCCCGGACGGACTAGCGGTAGCACAGATACGCAGTATTTT,CASSPGRTSGSTDTQYF
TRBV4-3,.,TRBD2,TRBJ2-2,TGCGCCAGCAGCCAAAAGGCCCGGACTAGCGGGAGAACCGGGGAGCTGTTTTTT,CASSQKARTSGRTGELFF
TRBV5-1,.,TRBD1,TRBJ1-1,TGCGCCAGCAGCTCAACGGGACAGATGTATGAAGCTTTCTTT,CASSSTGQMYEAFF
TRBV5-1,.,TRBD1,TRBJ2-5,TGCGCCAGCAGCTTGGGGGGACAGGGGGCACAGGAGACCCAGTACTTC,CASSLGGQGAQETQYF
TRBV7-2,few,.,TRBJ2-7,TGTGCCAGCAGCAGAACGAACGAGCAGTACTTC,CASSRTNEQYF
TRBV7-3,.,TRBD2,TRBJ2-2,TGTGCCAGCAGCCCCACTAGCGGAAGGGCCACCGGGGAGCTGTTTTTT,CASSPTSGRATGELFF
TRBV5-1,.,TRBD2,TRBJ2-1,TGCGCCAGCAGCTTGACTAGCGGTCTTTCCTACAATGAGCAGTTCTTC,CASSLTSGLSYNEQFF
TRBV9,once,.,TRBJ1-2,TGTGCCAGCAGCGTGAGAACAGGCGCTAACTATGGCTACACCTTC,CASSVRTGANYGYTF